This record covers a single T cell receptor beta chain. This sample stems from a study of human T cells and chemical hapten exposure. After removal of 5 bases from V and 3 bases from J, the junction contained 9 bases not matched to a gene. From germline, CDR1 is SEHNR and CDR2 FQNEAQ (reference sequence). CDR3 length equals 15 residues. MiXCR, applied by TCRdb to the RACE reads, yields one record per CDR3 protein. This table has tens of thousands of distinct CDR3 sequences, 10% to 15% appearing once. The sample's time point: patch test 3, about 24 weeks after DPC sensitization. Described treatment: therapeutic diphenylcyclopropenone sensitization with weekly scalp DPC.

The sample consisted of whole blood, taken in connection with sensitization to the hapten diphenylcyclopropenone (DPC). The rearrangement uses TRBV7-9 and TRBJ2-5; 7 bases match TRBD1. This TCR came from a woman between 45 and 65 years old with alopecia areata. Some clones in this sample may be carry-over from other donors' samples. CDR3 sequence reads: CASSQNPGTEETQYF. The CDR3 region has the DNA TGTGCCAGCAGCCAGAACCCCGGGACAGAAGAGACCCAGTACTTC.